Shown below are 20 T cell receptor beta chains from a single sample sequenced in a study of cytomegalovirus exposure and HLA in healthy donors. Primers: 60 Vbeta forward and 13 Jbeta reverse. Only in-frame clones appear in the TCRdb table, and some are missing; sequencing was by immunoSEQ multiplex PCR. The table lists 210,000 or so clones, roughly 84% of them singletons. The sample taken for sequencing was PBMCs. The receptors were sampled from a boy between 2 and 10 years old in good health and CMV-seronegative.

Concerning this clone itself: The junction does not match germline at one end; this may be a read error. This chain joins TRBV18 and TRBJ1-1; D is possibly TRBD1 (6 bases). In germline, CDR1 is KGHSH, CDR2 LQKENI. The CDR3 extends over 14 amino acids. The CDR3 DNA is TGTGCCAGCTCCACCAACCAGGGGAACCCTGAAGCTTTCTTT. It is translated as CASSTNQGNPEAFF.

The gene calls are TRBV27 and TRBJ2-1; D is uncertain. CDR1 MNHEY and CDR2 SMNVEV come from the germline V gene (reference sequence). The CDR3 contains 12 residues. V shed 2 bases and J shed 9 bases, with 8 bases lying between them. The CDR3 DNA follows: TGTGCCAGCAGTTTACACGGGTTTGAGCAGTTCTTC. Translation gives CASSLHGFEQFF.

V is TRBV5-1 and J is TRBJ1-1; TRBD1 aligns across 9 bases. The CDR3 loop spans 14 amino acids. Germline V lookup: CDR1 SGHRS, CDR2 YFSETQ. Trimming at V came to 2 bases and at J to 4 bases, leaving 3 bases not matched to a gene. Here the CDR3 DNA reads TGCGCCAGCAGCTTAGGGACAGGGTTCACTGAAGCTTTCTTT. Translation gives CASSLGTGFTEAFF. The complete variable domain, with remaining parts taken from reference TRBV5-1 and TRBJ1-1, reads KAGVTQTPRYLIKTRGQQVTLSCSPISGHRSVSWYQQTPGQGLQFLFEYFSETQRNKGNFPGRFSGRQFSNSRSEMNVSTLELGDSALYLCASSLGTGFTEAFFGQGTRLTVV.

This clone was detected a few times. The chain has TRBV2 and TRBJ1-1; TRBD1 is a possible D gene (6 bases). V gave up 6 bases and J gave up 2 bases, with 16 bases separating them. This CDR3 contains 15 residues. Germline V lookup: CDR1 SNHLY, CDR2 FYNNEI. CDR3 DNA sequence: TGTGCCAGCAGCGAGCGGGGACAAACTAACACTGAAGCTTTCTTT. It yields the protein CASSERGQTNTEAFF.

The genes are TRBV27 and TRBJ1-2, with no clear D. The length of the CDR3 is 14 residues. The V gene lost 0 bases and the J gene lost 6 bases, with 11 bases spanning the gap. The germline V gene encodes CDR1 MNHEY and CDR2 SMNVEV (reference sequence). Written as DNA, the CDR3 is TGTGCCAGCAGTTTATCATTCGGGAAAGATGGCTACACCTTC. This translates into CASSLSFGKDGYTF.

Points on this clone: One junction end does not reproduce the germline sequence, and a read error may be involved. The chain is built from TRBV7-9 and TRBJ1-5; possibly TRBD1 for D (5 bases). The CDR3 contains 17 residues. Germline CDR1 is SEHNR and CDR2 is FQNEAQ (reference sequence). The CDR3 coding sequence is TGTTCCAGCAGCTTATACTCAGGAGACAGTAGCAATCAGCCCCAGCATTTT. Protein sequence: CSSSLYSGDSSNQPQHF.

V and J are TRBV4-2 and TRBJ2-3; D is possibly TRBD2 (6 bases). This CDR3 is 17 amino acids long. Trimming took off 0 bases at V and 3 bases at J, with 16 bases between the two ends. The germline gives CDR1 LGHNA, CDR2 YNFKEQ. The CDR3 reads CASSQERVTSGTDTQYF. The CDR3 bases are TGTGCCAGCAGCCAAGAAAGGGTGACTAGTGGGACAGATACGCAGTATTTT.

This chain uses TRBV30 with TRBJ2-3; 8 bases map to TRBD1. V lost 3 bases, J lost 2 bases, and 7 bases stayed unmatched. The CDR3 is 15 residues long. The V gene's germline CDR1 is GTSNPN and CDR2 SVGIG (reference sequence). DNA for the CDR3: TGTGCCTGGAGAAGGACAGGGTTGTCCACAGATACGCAGTATTTT. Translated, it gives CAWRRTGLSTDTQYF.

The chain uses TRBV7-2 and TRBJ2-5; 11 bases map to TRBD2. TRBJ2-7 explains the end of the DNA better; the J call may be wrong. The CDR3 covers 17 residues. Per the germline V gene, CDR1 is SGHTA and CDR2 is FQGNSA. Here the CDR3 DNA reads TGTGCCAGCAGCGCCCGGACTAGCGGGCCTAGGGGATACGAGCAGTACTTC. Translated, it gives CASSARTSGPRGYEQYF.

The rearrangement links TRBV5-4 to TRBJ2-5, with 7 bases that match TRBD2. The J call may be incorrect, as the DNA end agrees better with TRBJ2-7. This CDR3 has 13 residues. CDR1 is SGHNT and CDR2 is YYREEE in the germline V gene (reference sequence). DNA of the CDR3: TGTGCCAGCTGGGCCGGGACTATGAACGAGCAGTACTTC. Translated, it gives CASWAGTMNEQYF.

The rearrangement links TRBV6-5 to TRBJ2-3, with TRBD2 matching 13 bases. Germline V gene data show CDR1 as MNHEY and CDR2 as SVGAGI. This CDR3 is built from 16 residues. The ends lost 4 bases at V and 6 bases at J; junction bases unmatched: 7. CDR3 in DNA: TGTGCCAGCAGTTTTACTAGCGGGGGGGCTGTTGATACGCAGTATTTT. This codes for CASSFTSGGAVDTQYF.

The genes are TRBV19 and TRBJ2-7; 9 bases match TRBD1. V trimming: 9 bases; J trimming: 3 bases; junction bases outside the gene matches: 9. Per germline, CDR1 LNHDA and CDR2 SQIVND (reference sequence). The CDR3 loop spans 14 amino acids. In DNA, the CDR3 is TGTGCCAGCGCCCCGGGACAGGGTGGCTACGAGCAGTACTTC. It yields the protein CASAPGQGGYEQYF.

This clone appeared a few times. CDR3 region: CASSEVGGGGYTF. The CDR3 DNA reads TGTGCCAGCAGTGAAGTCGGGGGAGGAGGCTACACCTTC. The V gene is TRBV6-1, the J gene TRBJ1-2; tentatively, D is TRBD1 (5 bases). Germline V gene data show CDR1 as MNHNS and CDR2 as SASEGT. The CDR3 consists of 13 residues. V gave up 1 base and J gave up 8 bases, with 11 bases separating them.

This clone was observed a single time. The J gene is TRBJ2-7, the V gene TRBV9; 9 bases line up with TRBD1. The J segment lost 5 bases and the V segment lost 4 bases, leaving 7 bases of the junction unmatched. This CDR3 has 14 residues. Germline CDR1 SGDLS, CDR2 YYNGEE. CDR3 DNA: TGTGCCAGCAGCTCGGGACAGGGTGGCGACGAGCAGTACTTC. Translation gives CASSSGQGGDEQYF.

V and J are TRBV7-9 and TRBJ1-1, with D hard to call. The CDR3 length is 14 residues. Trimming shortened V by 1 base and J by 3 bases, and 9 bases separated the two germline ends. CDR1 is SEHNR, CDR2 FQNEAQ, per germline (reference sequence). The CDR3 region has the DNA TGTGCCAGCAGCTTAGTAGGCCGGGACACTGAAGCTTTCTTT. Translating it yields CASSLVGRDTEAFF.

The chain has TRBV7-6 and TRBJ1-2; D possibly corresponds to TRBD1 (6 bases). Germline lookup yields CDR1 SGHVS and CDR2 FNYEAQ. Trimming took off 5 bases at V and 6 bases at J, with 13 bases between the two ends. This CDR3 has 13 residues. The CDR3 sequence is CASSQHREDGYTF. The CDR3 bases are TGTGCCAGCAGCCAACACAGGGAAGATGGCTACACCTTC.

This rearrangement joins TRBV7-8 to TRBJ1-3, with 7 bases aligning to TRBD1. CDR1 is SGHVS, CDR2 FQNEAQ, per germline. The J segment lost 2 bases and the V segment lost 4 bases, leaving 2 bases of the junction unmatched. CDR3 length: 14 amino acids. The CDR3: CASSSDRAGNTIYF. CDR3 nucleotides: TGTGCCAGCAGCTCAGACAGGGCTGGAAACACCATATATTTT.

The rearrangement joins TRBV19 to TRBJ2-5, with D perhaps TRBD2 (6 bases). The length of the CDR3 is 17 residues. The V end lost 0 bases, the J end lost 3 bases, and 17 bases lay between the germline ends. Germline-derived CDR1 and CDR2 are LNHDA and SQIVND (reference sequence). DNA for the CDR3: TGTGCCAGTAGTATAGATTACGGATTGCCGGGGGAAGAGACCCAGTACTTC. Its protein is CASSIDYGLPGEETQYF.

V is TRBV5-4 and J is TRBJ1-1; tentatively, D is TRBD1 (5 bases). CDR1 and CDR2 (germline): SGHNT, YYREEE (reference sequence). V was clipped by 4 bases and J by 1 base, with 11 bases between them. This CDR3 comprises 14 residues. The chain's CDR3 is CASSRIQENTEAFF. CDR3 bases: TGTGCCAGCAGCAGGATACAGGAGAACACTGAAGCTTTCTTT.

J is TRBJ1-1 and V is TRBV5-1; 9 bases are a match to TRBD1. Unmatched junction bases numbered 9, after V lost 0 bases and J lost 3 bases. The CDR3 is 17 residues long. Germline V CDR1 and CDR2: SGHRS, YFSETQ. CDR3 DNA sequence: TGCGCCAGCAGCTTGGCGTCGACAGGGGGGGGACACACTGAAGCTTTCTTT. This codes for CASSLASTGGGHTEAFF. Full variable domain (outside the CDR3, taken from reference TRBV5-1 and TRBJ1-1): KAGVTQTPRYLIKTRGQQVTLSCSPISGHRSVSWYQQTPGQGLQFLFEYFSETQRNKGNFPGRFSGRQFSNSRSEMNVSTLELGDSALYLCASSLASTGGGHTEAFFGQGTRLTVV.